This T cell receptor (beta chain) is from a study of graft-versus-host responses after intestinal transplantation. Across the whole study: Those transplanted obtained multivisceral, liver-intestinal, or isolated intestinal grafts. For around three years after anti-thymocyte globulin induction, all recipients took tacrolimus and steroids. Study observations and caveats: Early post-transplant falls in HvG clones accompanied the peak levels of circulating GvH clones. Some GvH clones were seen earlier in gut or blood, suggesting intestinal origin.

Responders (about 200,000, CFSE-labeled) met about 200,000 stimulators that were irradiated and violet-dye-labeled. Germline V gives CDR1 SQVTM, CDR2 ANQGSEA. The CDR3 covers 11 residues. The V and J ends lost 7 bases and 9 bases, in that order; junction bases with no gene match: 6. Only in-frame clones appear in the TCRdb table, and some are missing; sequencing was by immunoSEQ multiplex PCR. The sample lists approximately 10,000 clones; 25% to 30% were seen once. This sequence was found in a human patient who received an intestinal transplant. V gene TRBV29-1 combines with J gene TRBJ2-1; TRBD1 agrees at 7 bases. The sample was alloreactive CD8+ T cells from a mixed lymphocyte reaction culture, taken before intestinal transplant. Specified subset: CFSE-low proliferating T cells sorted from approximately 6-day pre-transplant mixed lymphocyte reaction (GvH or HvG direction). The CDR3 is CSARQGSEQFF. CDR3 DNA: TGCAGCGCCCGACAGGGAAGTGAGCAGTTCTTC.